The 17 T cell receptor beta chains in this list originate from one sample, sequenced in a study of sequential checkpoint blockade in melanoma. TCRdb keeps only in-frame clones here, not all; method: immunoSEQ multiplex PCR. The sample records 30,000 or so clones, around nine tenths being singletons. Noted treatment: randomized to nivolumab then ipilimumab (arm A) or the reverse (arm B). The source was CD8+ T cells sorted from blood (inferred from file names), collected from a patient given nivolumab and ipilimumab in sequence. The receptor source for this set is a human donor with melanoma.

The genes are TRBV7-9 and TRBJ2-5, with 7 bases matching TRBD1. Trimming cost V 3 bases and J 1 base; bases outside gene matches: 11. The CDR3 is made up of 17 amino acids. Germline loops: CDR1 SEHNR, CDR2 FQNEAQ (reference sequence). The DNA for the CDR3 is TGTGCCAGCAGCTTCCCTCCCGACAGGGCCTCCCAAGAGACCCAGTACTTC. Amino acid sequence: CASSFPPDRASQETQYF.

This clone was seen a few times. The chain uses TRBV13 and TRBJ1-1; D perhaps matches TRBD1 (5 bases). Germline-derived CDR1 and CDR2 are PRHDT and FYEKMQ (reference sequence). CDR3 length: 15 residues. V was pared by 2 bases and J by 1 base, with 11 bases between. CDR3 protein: CASSLQGWGNTEAFF. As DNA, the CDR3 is TGTGCCAGCAGCTTACAGGGCTGGGGGAACACTGAAGCTTTCTTT.

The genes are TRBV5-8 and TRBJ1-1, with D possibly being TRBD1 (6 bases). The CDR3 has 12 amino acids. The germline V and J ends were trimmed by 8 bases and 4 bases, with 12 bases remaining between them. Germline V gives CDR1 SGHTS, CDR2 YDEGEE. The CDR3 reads CASNTGFTEAFF. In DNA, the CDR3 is TGTGCCAGTAATACAGGGTTCACTGAAGCTTTCTTT.

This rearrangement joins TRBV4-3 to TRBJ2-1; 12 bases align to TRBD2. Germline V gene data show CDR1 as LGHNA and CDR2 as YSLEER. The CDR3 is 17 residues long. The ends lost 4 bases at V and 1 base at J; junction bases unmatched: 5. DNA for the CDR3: TGCGCCAGCAGCCTCCTTGGACTAGCGGGGTCCTACAATGAGCAGTTCTTC. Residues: CASSLLGLAGSYNEQFF.

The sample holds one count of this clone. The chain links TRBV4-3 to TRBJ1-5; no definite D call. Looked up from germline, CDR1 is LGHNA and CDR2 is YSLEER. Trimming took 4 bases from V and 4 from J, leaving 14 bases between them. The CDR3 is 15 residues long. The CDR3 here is CASSLFISGNQPQHF. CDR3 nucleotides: TGCGCCAGCAGCCTATTTATATCCGGGAATCAGCCCCAGCATTTT.

CDR3 coding DNA: TGTGCCAGCAGCTTTAGAGCAGGCTCCTACGAGCAGTACTTC. Protein sequence: CASSFRAGSYEQYF. The chain combines TRBV5-4 with TRBJ2-7; D unresolved. V lost 2 bases and J lost 0, with 9 bases in between. The CDR3 runs to 14 residues. In germline, CDR1 is SGHNT, CDR2 YYREEE (reference sequence).

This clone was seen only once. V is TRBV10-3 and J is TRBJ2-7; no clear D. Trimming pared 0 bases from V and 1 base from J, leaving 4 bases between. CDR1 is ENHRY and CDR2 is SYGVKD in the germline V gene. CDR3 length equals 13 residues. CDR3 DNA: TGTGCCATCAGTGAGTCGAGATCCTACGAGCAGTACTTC. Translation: CAISESRSYEQYF.

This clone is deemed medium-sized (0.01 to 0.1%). CDR3 sequence: CASSRRTGQGTDTQYF. The CDR3 DNA is TGCGCCAGCAGCCGCCGCACGGGACAGGGCACAGATACGCAGTATTTT. The chain carries TRBV4-3 and TRBJ2-3; 8 bases map to TRBD1. After removal of 4 bases from V and 1 base from J, the junction contained 7 bases not matched to a gene. Germline V gene lookup returns CDR1 LGHNA and CDR2 YSLEER. The CDR3 sequence is 16 residues long.

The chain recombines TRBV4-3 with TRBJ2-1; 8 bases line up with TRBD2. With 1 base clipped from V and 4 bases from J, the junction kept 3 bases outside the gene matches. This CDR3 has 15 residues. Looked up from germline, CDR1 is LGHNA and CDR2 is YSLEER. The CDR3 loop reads CASSQALAAYNEQFF. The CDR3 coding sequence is TGCGCCAGCAGCCAAGCACTAGCGGCATACAATGAGCAGTTCTTC.

CDR3: CASRETGGTNEKLFF. The CDR3 DNA sequence: TGTGCCAGCAGAGAAACGGGGGGGACTAATGAAAAACTGTTTTTT. V and J are TRBV5-6 and TRBJ1-4; D may be TRBD1 (5 bases). This CDR3 contains 15 residues. V was trimmed by 5 bases and J by 2 bases, leaving 13 bases between them. Per the germline V gene, CDR1 is SGHDT and CDR2 is YYEEEE.

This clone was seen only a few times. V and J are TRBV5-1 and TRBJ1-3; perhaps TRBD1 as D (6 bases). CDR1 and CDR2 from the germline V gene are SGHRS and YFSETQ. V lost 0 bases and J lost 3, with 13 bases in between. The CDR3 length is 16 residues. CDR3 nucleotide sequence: TGCGCCAGCAGCTTGGGAGGCAGGGGTTATGGAAACACCATATATTTT. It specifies CASSLGGRGYGNTIYF. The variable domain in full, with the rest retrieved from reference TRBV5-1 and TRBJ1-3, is KAGVTQTPRYLIKTRGQQVTLSCSPISGHRSVSWYQQTPGQGLQFLFEYFSETQRNKGNFPGRFSGRQFSNSRSEMNVSTLELGDSALYLCASSLGGRGYGNTIYFGEGSWLTVV.

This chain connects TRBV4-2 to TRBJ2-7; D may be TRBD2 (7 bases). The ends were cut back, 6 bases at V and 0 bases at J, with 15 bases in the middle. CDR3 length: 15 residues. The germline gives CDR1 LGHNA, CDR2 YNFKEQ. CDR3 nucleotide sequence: TGTGCCAGCAGTCGTGGGAGGGACAACTCCTACGAGCAGTACTTC. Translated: CASSRGRDNSYEQYF.

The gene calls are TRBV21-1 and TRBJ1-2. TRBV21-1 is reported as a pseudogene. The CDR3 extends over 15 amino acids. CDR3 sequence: CASSKRGLPGAGYTF. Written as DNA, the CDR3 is TGTGCCAGCAGCAAAAGGGGACTTCCCGGGGCGGGCTACACCTTC.

CDR3 bases: TGCGCCAGCAGCTTGGGAGGACAGGGGGCGCGTACCGGGGAGCTGTTTTTT. Translating gives CASSLGGQGARTGELFF. This rearrangement joins TRBV5-1 to TRBJ2-2, with TRBD1 matching 11 bases. The J segment lost 5 bases and the V segment lost 0 bases, leaving 6 bases of the junction unmatched. The CDR3 loop spans 17 amino acids. CDR1 and CDR2 (germline): SGHRS, YFSETQ. The variable domain in full, completed from reference TRBV5-1 and TRBJ2-2, reads KAGVTQTPRYLIKTRGQQVTLSCSPISGHRSVSWYQQTPGQGLQFLFEYFSETQRNKGNFPGRFSGRQFSNSRSEMNVSTLELGDSALYLCASSLGGQGARTGELFFGEGSRLTVL.

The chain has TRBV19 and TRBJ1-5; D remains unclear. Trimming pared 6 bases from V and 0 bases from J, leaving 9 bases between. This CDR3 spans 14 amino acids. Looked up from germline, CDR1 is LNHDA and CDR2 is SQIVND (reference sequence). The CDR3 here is CASSLDLSNQPQHF. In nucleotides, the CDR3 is TGTGCCAGTAGCCTAGACCTTAGCAATCAGCCCCAGCATTTT.

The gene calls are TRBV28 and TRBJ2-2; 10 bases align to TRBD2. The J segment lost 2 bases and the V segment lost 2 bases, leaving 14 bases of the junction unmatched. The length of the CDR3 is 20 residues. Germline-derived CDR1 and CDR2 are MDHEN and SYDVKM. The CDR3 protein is CASSLVFPGLAEDNTGELFF. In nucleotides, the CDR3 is TGTGCCAGCAGTTTAGTTTTTCCTGGACTAGCGGAGGATAACACCGGGGAGCTGTTTTTT. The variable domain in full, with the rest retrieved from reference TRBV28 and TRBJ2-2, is DVKVTQSSRYLVKRTGEKVFLECVQDMDHENMFWYRQDPGLGLRLIYFSYDVKMKEKGDIPEGYSVSREKKERFSLILESASTNQTSMYLCASSLVFPGLAEDNTGELFFGEGSRLTVL.

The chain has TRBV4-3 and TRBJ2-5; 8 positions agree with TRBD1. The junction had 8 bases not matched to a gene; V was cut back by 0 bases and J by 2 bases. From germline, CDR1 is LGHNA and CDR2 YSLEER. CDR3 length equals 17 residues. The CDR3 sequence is CASSQDGTGGVQETQYF. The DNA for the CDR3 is TGCGCCAGCAGCCAAGATGGGACAGGAGGGGTTCAAGAGACCCAGTACTTC.